The 2 T cell receptor beta chains listed next were all sequenced from one sample in a study of OX40 agonist ivuxolimab in advanced cancers. The library was built by means of the immunoSEQ multiplex PCR assay. The immuneACCESS repertoire file appears here via TCRdb, limited to in-frame rearrangements. These files lack a portion of the clones; in checked studies, under half of the deficit traces to unresolved V genes, and the cause of the others is not known. The sample contains about 110,000 clones, about nine tenths of them found a single time. Clones ranked in the top ten supply approximately 0.52% of the sample. The sample consisted of CD4+ or CD8+ T cells sorted from blood, taken in a trial of the OX40 agonist ivuxolimab. These receptors all stem from an adult with an advanced solid tumor such as melanoma, head and neck, liver or kidney cancer.

J is TRBJ2-3 and V is TRBV7-6, with 9 bases identical to TRBD2. The CDR3 extends over 15 amino acids. The germline CDR1 and CDR2 sequences are SGHVS and FNYEAQ. V lost 4 bases, J lost 3 bases, and 5 bases stayed unmatched. CDR3: CASSWGLAGTDTQYF. CDR3 DNA: TGTGCCAGCAGCTGGGGACTAGCCGGGACAGATACGCAGTATTTT.

The gene calls are TRBV5-1 and TRBJ2-3, with D perhaps assigned TRBD1 or TRBD2 (6 bases each). The V gene's germline CDR1 is SGHRS and CDR2 YFSETQ. This CDR3 region has 15 residues. V was cut by 1 base and J by 1 base, with 10 bases left in between. This CDR3 is CASSLRGAGTDTQYF. In DNA, the CDR3 is TGCGCCAGCAGCTTGAGGGGGGCGGGCACAGATACGCAGTATTTT.